This is a list of T cell receptor beta chains from one sample in a study of blood T cell repertoires in COVID-19. This table comes from immunoSEQ multiplex PCR, and its TCRdb copy is limited to in-frame clones, with some not included. Found here are a few hundred thousand clones, 70% to 90% of them singletons; the top ten hold approximately 8.1%. Material: peripheral blood. Source of these receptors: a woman aged 45 to 65 who had recovered from COVID-19. Each CDR3 is given with its conserved first and last residue. A D gene is named only where the DNA matches it firmly. Size is omitted from some rows. Given values are once, few, many or a class for expanded clones.

-	-	TRBV3-1/TRBV3-2	TRBJ1-2	CASSSSTSLTNYGYTF	TGTGCCAGCAGCTCTAGTACATCTCTTACTAACTATGGCTACACCTTC
-	-	TRBV18	TRBJ2-3	CASSPEGSPDTQYF	TGTGCCAGCTCACCAGAGGGATCCCCAGATACGCAGTATTTT
-	-	TRBV19	TRBJ1-6	CASSAQGLDSPLHF	TGTGCCAGTAGTGCACAGGGCCTCGATTCACCCCTCCACTTT
-	TRBD1	TRBV2	TRBJ1-2	CASSVQGNYGYTF	TGTGCCAGCAGTGTACAGGGGAACTATGGCTACACCTTC
-	-	TRBV4-3	TRBJ1-3	CASSQLLQSSGNTIYF	TGCGCCAGCAGCCAATTATTACAGAGCTCTGGAAACACCATATATTTT
-	TRBD1	TRBV19	TRBJ2-7	CASGTANYEQYF	TGTGCCAGCGGGACAGCAAACTACGAGCAGTACTTC
-	TRBD2	TRBV19	TRBJ2-3	CASSIGAGGTDTQYF	TGTGCCAGTAGTATTGGAGCGGGGGGCACAGATACGCAGTATTTT
-	-	TRBV3-1/TRBV3-2	TRBJ2-7	CASSQVAGANYEQYF	TGTGCCAGCAGCCAAGTGGCCGGAGCTAACTACGAGCAGTACTTC
-	TRBD1	TRBV13	TRBJ2-2	CASSYRTGVNTGELFF	TGTGCCAGCAGCTACCGGACAGGGGTGAACACCGGGGAGCTGTTTTTT
-	-	TRBV7-9	TRBJ1-1	CASSLAGAIMNTEAFF	TGTGCCAGCAGCTTAGCAGGGGCAATCATGAACACTGAAGCTTTCTTT
-	-	TRBV10-3	TRBJ2-1	CAISESAGGYNEQFF	TGTGCCATCAGTGAGTCCGCCGGGGGCTACAATGAGCAGTTCTTC
-	-	TRBV15	TRBJ2-2	CATSRDPNAGELFF	TGTGCCACCAGCAGAGATCCTAACGCCGGGGAGCTGTTTTTT
-	TRBD1	TRBV11-2	TRBJ2-7	CASSTSTGIVYEQYF	TGTGCCAGCAGCACGTCGACAGGGATCGTTTACGAGCAGTACTTC
-	-	TRBV9	TRBJ1-3	CASSVAARGNSGNTIYF	TGTGCCAGCAGCGTAGCCGCGCGGGGAAACTCTGGAAACACCATATATTTT
-	-	TRBV7-2	TRBJ2-7	CASSVSPLPYEQYF	TGTGCCAGCAGCGTAAGCCCCTTACCCTACGAGCAGTACTTC
once	TRBD2	TRBV7-2	TRBJ2-1	CASSLVKYGLDDNEQFF	TGTGCCAGCAGCTTAGTCAAGTATGGACTAGACGACAATGAGCAGTTCTTC
-	-	TRBV9	TRBJ2-7	CASSVGYQGSSYEQYF	TGTGCCAGCAGCGTAGGATACCAGGGGAGCTCCTACGAGCAGTACTTC
-	TRBD1	TRBV6-5	TRBJ1-2	CASSLDRAGYGYTF	TGTGCCAGCAGTTTGGACAGGGCGGGCTATGGCTACACCTTC
-	-	TRBV18	TRBJ1-1	CASSPPSAGVTEAFF	TGTGCCAGCTCACCACCGTCGGCAGGGGTCACTGAAGCTTTCTTT
-	TRBD1	TRBV6-1	TRBJ1-1	CASSDRQRTGGLQAFF	TGTGCCAGCAGTGATCGCCAGAGGACAGGGGGGTTGCAAGCTTTCTTT
-	-	TRBV3-1/TRBV3-2	TRBJ2-1	CASSYYSTGYNEQFF	TGTGCCAGCAGCTACTATTCGACTGGCTACAATGAGCAGTTCTTC
-	TRBD1	TRBV10-2	TRBJ1-6	CASSESTWGTGTGSYNSPLHF	TGCGCCAGCAGTGAGTCGACCTGGGGGACAGGGACTGGTTCCTATAATTCACCCCTCCACTTT
-	-	TRBV7-2	TRBJ1-1	CASTRRGRNTEAFF	TGTGCCAGCACCCGTCGCGGAAGGAACACTGAAGCTTTCTTT
-	-	TRBV28	TRBJ2-3	CASNSRPRPSVRGITDTQYF	TGTGCCAGCAATTCACGTCCCCGCCCGAGCGTCAGGGGAATTACAGATACGCAGTATTTT
-	TRBD1	TRBV5-1	TRBJ2-2	CASSSGQGGNTGELFF	TGCGCCAGCAGCTCTGGACAGGGGGGAAACACCGGGGAGCTGTTTTTT
-	-	TRBV30	TRBJ2-1	CAWTGLGEQFF	TGTGCCTGGACAGGACTGGGTGAGCAGTTCTTC
-	-	TRBV7-9	TRBJ1-6	CASSGLTGTFLHF	TGTGCCAGCAGCGGGCTGACTGGGACTTTCCTCCACTTT
-	-	TRBV9	TRBJ2-7	CASSVGDGYEQYF	TGTGCCAGCAGCGTAGGAGATGGCTACGAGCAGTACTTC
-	TRBD1	TRBV5-1	TRBJ1-5	CASSLGQGAYQPQHF	TGCGCCAGCAGCTTGGGACAGGGGGCCTATCAGCCCCAGCATTTT
-	-	TRBV7-2	TRBJ1-2	CASSLSLGTGTYGYTF	TGTGCCAGCAGCTTATCATTAGGGACCGGGACATATGGCTACACCTTC
-	-	TRBV7-2	TRBJ2-3	CASSFSTDTQYF	TGTGCCAGCAGCTTCTCCACAGATACGCAGTATTTT
-	TRBD1	TRBV11-3	TRBJ2-1	CASSPTRGRKVNEQFF	TGTGCCAGCAGTCCTACCAGGGGGCGCAAGGTAAATGAGCAGTTCTTC
-	TRBD1	TRBV5-4	TRBJ2-2	CASSSTGGHPAGELFF	TGTGCCAGCAGCTCGACAGGGGGTCACCCGGCCGGGGAGCTGTTTTTT
-	-	TRBV7-2	TRBJ1-2	CASSPTREGSDGYTF	TGTGCCAGCAGCCCCACTCGGGAGGGGTCGGATGGCTACACCTTC
-	-	TRBV5-6	TRBJ1-2	CASSLSGFNYGYTF	TGTGCCAGCAGCTTATCGGGATTTAACTATGGCTACACCTTC
-	-	TRBV6-5	TRBJ1-2	CASGYRAVYGYTF	TGTGCCAGCGGGTACAGGGCTGTCTATGGCTACACCTTC
-	-	TRBV12-3/TRBV12-4	TRBJ1-6	CASSLQYNSPLHF	TGTGCCAGCAGTTTACAATATAATTCACCCCTCCACTTT
-	TRBD2	TRBV5-4	TRBJ2-3	CASSSRGGDTQYF	TGTGCCAGCAGCAGCCGGGGGGGAGATACGCAGTATTTT
-	-	TRBV29-1	TRBJ2-3	CSYRVDTDTQYF	TGCAGCTACAGGGTCGACACAGATACGCAGTATTTT